Detailed here is one T cell receptor beta chain. These data belong to a study of blood T cell repertoires in COVID-19. Study details: Sites in the United States, Italy and Spain provided acute and convalescent COVID-19 samples. PBMCs, B-cell-depleted T cells, or T cells were the source of the cDNA or gDNA that made up the material.

J lost 7 bases, V lost 6 bases, and 11 bases had no gene match. The CDR3 extends over 15 amino acids. Germline V gives CDR1 SNHLY, CDR2 FYNNEI. Original analysis: Amplification of reference gene primers provided the estimated nucleated cell counts. Generated by immunoSEQ multiplex PCR, the TCRdb table keeps only in-frame clones and is missing some. V, J and clone size are those of that table, while D and trimming were read from the DNA. The sample includes roughly 40,000 clones, 60% to 80% of them seen just once. This chain connects TRBV2 to TRBJ2-1, with 8 bases matching TRBD1. Sequences were obtained from peripheral blood. The TCR was taken from an elderly woman with acute or convalescent COVID-19. CDR3 protein: CASSSGRDRRNEQFF. As DNA, the CDR3 is TGTGCCAGCAGCTCTGGGCGGGACAGGCGAAATGAGCAGTTCTTC.